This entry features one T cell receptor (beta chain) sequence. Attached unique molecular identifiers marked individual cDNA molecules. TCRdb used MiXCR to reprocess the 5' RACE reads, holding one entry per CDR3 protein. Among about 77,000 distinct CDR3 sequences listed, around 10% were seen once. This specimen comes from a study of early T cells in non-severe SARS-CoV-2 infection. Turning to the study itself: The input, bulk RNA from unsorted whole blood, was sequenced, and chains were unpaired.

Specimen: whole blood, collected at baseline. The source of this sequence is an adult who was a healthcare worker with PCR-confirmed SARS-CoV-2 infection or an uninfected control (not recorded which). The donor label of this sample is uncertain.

The DNA for the CDR3 is TGCGCCAGCAGCACGGGGACAGCAGCAGATACGCAGTATTTT. Protein product: CASSTGTAADTQYF. V is TRBV5-1 and J is TRBJ2-3, with 7 bases fitting TRBD1. Trimming took 4 bases from V and 4 from J; bases not matched to a gene: 6. Germline lookup yields CDR1 SGHRS and CDR2 YFSETQ. The CDR3 covers 14 residues.